In this sample, the clone carrying this T cell receptor (beta chain) turned up many times. The sample comes from a study of T-cell reconstitution after alpha-beta-depleted transplantation in children. This CDR3 has 13 residues. V dropped 4 bases and J dropped 9 bases, with 15 bases sitting between them. Preparation of the TCRbeta library used unique molecular identifiers. One entry per CDR3 protein results from TCRdb running MiXCR on the PCR reads. Of 70,000 to 95,000 distinct CDR3 sequences detected, 9.5% to 15% appear once; the ten largest clones hold more than 11%. The rearrangement links TRBV12-3 or TRBV12-4 to TRBJ2-5; TRBD1 or TRBD2 may be the D gene (6 bases each). Sequencing was performed on PBMCs from the stem cell graft donor, taken from the stem cell graft. The sequence was obtained from a human donor who donated a stem cell graft to a child with inherited bone marrow failure. In nucleotides, the CDR3 is TGTGCCAGCAGTTGGGGGGCCGAAGAACCCCAGTACTTC. It is translated as CASSWGAEEPQYF.